The 20 T cell receptor beta chains below all came from one sample that was sequenced in a study of T cell clones after liver transplantation. Assay used: immunoSEQ multiplex PCR; TCRdb lists only in-frame clones, some missing. The sample consists of roughly 97,000 clones, around 86% of them appearing once. This specimen consisted of CD4+ T cells from blood, obtained before liver transplant. The receptors come from a human donor who received a liver transplant.

This clone was picked up one time. The CDR3 bases are TGTGCCAGCTCACCCCAACTCGCTAGGGAGGGCGAAAAACTGTTTTTT. Translated: CASSPQLAREGEKLFF. This sequence joins TRBV18 and TRBJ1-4; D uncertain. The CDR3 runs 16 residues. Germline-derived CDR1 and CDR2 are KGHSH and LQKENI. Deletions cut 3 bases from V and 8 bases from J, with 19 bases between.

This chain links TRBV7-2 with TRBJ2-3; the match to TRBD1 covers 10 bases. This CDR3 contains 15 residues. The germline gives CDR1 SGHTA, CDR2 FQGNSA. The V and J ends lost 4 bases and 4 bases, in that order; junction bases with no gene match: 5. The CDR3 bases are TGTGCCAGCAGCTGGGGGGGACAGGGGCCAGATACGCAGTATTTT. Protein product: CASSWGGQGPDTQYF.

The chain employs TRBV18 and TRBJ2-7, with 9 bases identical to TRBD1. This CDR3 has 15 amino acids. The germline CDR1 and CDR2 sequences are KGHSH and LQKENI. V lost 4 bases, J lost 3 bases, and 7 bases stayed unmatched. Written as DNA, the CDR3 is TGTGCCAGCTCACGAGGGACAGGGATAAACTACGAGCAGTACTTC. It specifies CASSRGTGINYEQYF.

This clone was seen just once. The same CDR3 can be traced to other DNA sequences in this sample. This rearrangement joins TRBV13 to TRBJ2-3; perhaps TRBD2 as D (5 bases). V was trimmed by 5 bases and J by 1 base, leaving 7 bases between them. The CDR3 is 13 amino acids. Germline V CDR1 and CDR2: PRHDT, FYEKMQ (reference sequence). The CDR3 is CASSLEGTDTQYF. CDR3 bases: TGTGCCAGCAGCCTGGAGGGCACAGATACGCAGTATTTT.

This clone was detected only a few times. The CDR3 DNA is TGTGCCACTCATAAGACGGCTAGAACGTACGAGCAGTACTTC. Protein sequence: CATHKTARTYEQYF. The gene calls are TRBV27 and TRBJ2-7; D not certain. V lost 10 bases, J lost 4 bases, and 20 bases lay in between. The CDR3 runs to 14 residues. From germline, CDR1 is MNHEY and CDR2 SMNVEV (reference sequence).

J is TRBJ2-3 and V is TRBV19; possibly TRBD1 for D (5 bases). Trimming removed 3 bases at V and 6 bases at J, with 16 bases between. Germline V gene sequence: CDR1 LNHDA, CDR2 SQIVND (reference sequence). CDR3 length: 15 amino acids. The CDR3 sequence is CASSMPGPAADTQYF. CDR3 in DNA: TGTGCCAGTAGTATGCCAGGGCCGGCGGCTGATACGCAGTATTTT.

The chain uses TRBV5-1 and TRBJ2-1; 10 bases agree with TRBD2. V lost 0 bases, J lost 4 bases, and 4 bases stayed unmatched. The V gene's germline CDR1 is SGHRS and CDR2 YFSETQ. The CDR3 totals 16 residues. The CDR3 region is CASSLDSGGLYNEQFF. As DNA, the CDR3 is TGCGCCAGCAGCTTGGATAGCGGGGGGCTATACAATGAGCAGTTCTTC.

This chain's CDR3 is CASSILRYGEQYF. The CDR3 region has the DNA TGTGCCAGTAGTATTCTCAGATACGGCGAGCAGTACTTC. This chain links TRBV19 with TRBJ2-7; D is undetermined. The CDR3 length is 13 residues. Looked up from germline, CDR1 is LNHDA and CDR2 is SQIVND (reference sequence). Between the trimmed V and J ends, which lost 3 bases and 6 bases, there was a span of 12 bases.

This rearrangement joins TRBV18 to TRBJ2-2; D is unclear. V lost 10 bases, J lost 1 base, and 13 bases lay in between. CDR1 and CDR2 from the germline V gene are KGHSH and LQKENI. The CDR3 extends over 14 amino acids. CDR3 coding DNA: TGTGCCACCCCCGGGCCATTGAACACCGGGGAGCTGTTTTTT. It encodes CATPGPLNTGELFF.

The chain couples TRBV2 to TRBJ1-2, with D possibly TRBD1 on 6 matching bases. Germline assignment: CDR1 SNHLY and CDR2 FYNNEI. V gave up 5 bases and J gave up 8 bases, with 21 bases separating them. The CDR3 extends over 15 amino acids. The CDR3 loop reads CASSSAGGSLHGYTF. CDR3 bases: TGTGCCAGCAGTTCGGCTGGGGGCAGCTTGCACGGCTACACCTTC.

The chain has TRBV6-4 and TRBJ2-1; 8 nucleotides agree with TRBD2. CDR3 length: 13 residues. V lost 8 bases and J lost 2; bases outside the gene matches: 2. Looked up from germline, CDR1 is MRHNA and CDR2 is SNTAGT. This CDR3 reads CASALAAYNEQFF. CDR3 DNA: TGTGCCAGCGCACTAGCGGCCTACAATGAGCAGTTCTTC.

The chain employs TRBV18 and TRBJ1-5, with 8 bases matching TRBD1. The V gene end was trimmed by 4 bases and the J gene end by 2 bases; junction bases not matched to a gene: 4. CDR1 is KGHSH, CDR2 LQKENI, per germline. The CDR3 length is 15 residues. The chain's CDR3 is CASSQDRGGNQPQHF. CDR3 sequence (DNA): TGTGCCAGCTCACAAGACAGGGGAGGCAATCAGCCCCAGCATTTT.

As to this clone: This clone may be a read error of a much larger clone one base away. Distinct nucleotide sequences in the sample also encode this CDR3. V is TRBV5-1 and J is TRBJ2-3; no firm D call. This CDR3 has 11 residues. Germline lookup yields CDR1 SGHRS and CDR2 YFSETQ. Trimming pared 0 bases from V and 6 bases from J, leaving 2 bases between. Written as DNA, the CDR3 is TGCGCCAGCAGCTTGGCTGATACGCAGTATTTT. Encoded protein: CASSLADTQYF.

This clone showed up just a few times. The V and J genes are TRBV28 and TRBJ2-7; TRBD1 agrees at 7 bases. CDR1 is MDHEN, CDR2 SYDVKM, per germline. V gave up 3 bases and J gave up 6 bases; unmatched junction bases: 5. This CDR3 comprises 13 residues. CDR3 region: CASSFRGRSEQYF. DNA of the CDR3: TGTGCCAGCAGTTTTAGGGGGCGCAGCGAGCAGTACTTC.

V is TRBV5-1 and J is TRBJ2-3; a weak D match, TRBD2 (5 bases). With 4 bases removed from V and 5 bases from J, the gap between germline ends came to 17 bases. Germline assignment: CDR1 SGHRS and CDR2 YFSETQ. This CDR3 is built from 15 residues. CDR3 coding DNA: TGCGCCAGCAGCCGGCCCGAGGGAGTGGGAGATACGCAGTATTTT. Residues: CASSRPEGVGDTQYF.

The chain couples TRBV28 to TRBJ1-2; 10 bases are a match to TRBD1. The CDR3 is 15 residues long. The J segment lost 2 bases and the V segment lost 5 bases, leaving 5 bases of the junction unmatched. Germline V CDR1 and CDR2: MDHEN, SYDVKM. The CDR3 here is CASSPRTGGNYGYTF. CDR3 in DNA: TGTGCCAGCAGTCCTAGGACAGGGGGGAACTATGGCTACACCTTC.

V and J are TRBV7-2 and TRBJ2-1, with unresolved D. Between the trimmed V and J ends, which lost 3 bases and 8 bases, there was a span of 5 bases. There are 11 residues in the CDR3. From germline, CDR1 is SGHTA and CDR2 FQGNSA. DNA of the CDR3: TGTGCCAGCAGCTTTCGGTATGAGCAGTTCTTC. Its protein product is CASSFRYEQFF. Filled out from reference TRBV7-2 and TRBJ2-1, the complete variable domain reads GAGVSQSPSNKVTEKGKDVELRCDPISGHTALYWYRQSLGQGLEFLIYFQGNSAPDKSGLPSDRFSAERTGGSVSTLTIQRTQQEDSAVYLCASSFRYEQFFGPGTRLTVL.

In its sample, this clone was seen once. This chain uses TRBV4-2 with TRBJ1-2; D perhaps matches TRBD1 (5 bases). This CDR3 has 15 residues. The germline V and J ends were trimmed by 0 bases and 5 bases, with 13 bases remaining between them. Germline CDR1 and CDR2: LGHNA and YNFKEQ. CDR3 sequence (DNA): TGTGCCAGCAGCCAAGATAGAGGGGTGGGGTATGGCTACACCTTC. It encodes CASSQDRGVGYGYTF.

This clone appeared once. The CDR3 here is CASSFTGRTGELFF. Written as DNA, the CDR3 is TGTGCCAGCAGCTTTACGGGGCGCACCGGGGAGCTGTTTTTT. V and J are TRBV5-6 and TRBJ2-2, with D possibly called TRBD1 or TRBD2 (5 bases each). The CDR3 totals 14 residues. In germline, CDR1 is SGHDT, CDR2 YYEEEE. Deletions cut 2 bases from V and 4 bases from J, with 9 bases between.

The rearrangement joins TRBV11-2 to TRBJ2-2; 12 nucleotides match TRBD2. The CDR3 totals 15 residues. Germline-derived CDR1 and CDR2 are SGHAT and FQNNGV. J was trimmed by 4 bases and V by 4 bases; bases with no gene match: 1. In DNA, the CDR3 is TGTGCCAGCAGCTGGGGACTAGCGGGCACCGGGGAGCTGTTTTTT. Translated: CASSWGLAGTGELFF.